Listed here are 28 T cell receptor beta chains from one sample, sequenced in a study of T cell responses to AZD1222 COVID-19 vaccine. The repertoire was sequenced with immunoSEQ multiplex PCR; TCRdb's copy has only in-frame clones and lacks some. The data contain some 110,000 clones, roughly 90% of them singletons. Sequencing used peripheral blood, obtained on day 0 of AZD1222 vaccination. These receptors were taken from an adult in good health.

This clone was observed a single time. This chain joins TRBV5-4 and TRBJ1-6; 7 bases agree with TRBD1. J gave up 6 bases and V 4 bases, and 4 bases lay outside the gene matches. This CDR3 contains 14 residues. Germline lookup yields CDR1 SGHNT and CDR2 YYREEE (reference sequence). CDR3 protein: CASSQGQTNSPLHF. CDR3 bases: TGTGCCAGCAGCCAGGGACAGACTAATTCACCCCTCCACTTT.

This clone was counted a few times. The chain recombines TRBV18 with TRBJ1-5, with D maybe TRBD1 (5 bases). The V end was cut by 2 bases, the J end by 9 bases, with 14 bases between. This CDR3 region has 14 residues. CDR1 is KGHSH, CDR2 LQKENI, per germline. For the CDR3, the DNA is TGTGCCAGCTCACCAATGGGGGACGAGGGGCCCCAGCATTTT. Translating it yields CASSPMGDEGPQHF.

The DNA for the CDR3 is TGCAGTGCTAGTCCCCAGGGGTCTGAAGCTTTCTTT. This encodes CSASPQGSEAFF. This chain uses TRBV20-1 with TRBJ1-1; TRBD1 might be the D (6 bases). Germline V gene data show CDR1 as DFQATT and CDR2 as SNEGSKA (reference sequence). The ends were cut back, 3 bases at V and 6 bases at J, with 11 bases in the middle. The CDR3 is made up of 12 amino acids.

This chain connects TRBV25-1 to TRBJ2-2, with 10 bases fitting TRBD1. This CDR3 contains 15 residues. J was trimmed by 3 bases and V by 6 bases; bases with no gene match: 4. Germline V gene lookup returns CDR1 MGHDK and CDR2 SYGVNS. This CDR3 reads CASRPGTGDTGELFF. The CDR3 coding sequence is TGTGCCAGCAGACCCGGGACAGGGGACACCGGGGAGCTGTTTTTT.

This sequence joins TRBV3-1 (or the pseudogene TRBV3-2) and TRBJ1-1; 8 nucleotides agree with TRBD1. V was clipped by 8 bases and J by 4 bases; unmatched bases: 9. Germline CDR1 reads LGHDT; CDR2 reads YNNKEL (reference sequence). CDR3 length equals 14 residues. The CDR3 DNA sequence: TGTGCCAGCGCGCAGGGGGCGCAGGTCACTGAAGCTTTCTTT. The encoded protein is CASAQGAQVTEAFF.

This rearrangement joins TRBV7-9 to TRBJ2-7; no clear D gene. This CDR3 is built from 12 residues. Per germline, CDR1 SEHNR and CDR2 FQNEAQ (reference sequence). Trimming left V 6 bases short and J 2 bases short, with 8 bases between. In DNA, the CDR3 is TGTGCCAGCAGTCGTGACACCTACGAGCAGTACTTC. This translates into CASSRDTYEQYF.

This clone was found once. The chain is built from TRBV2 and TRBJ2-2; 8 nucleotides agree with TRBD2. The germline V gene has CDR1 SNHLY and CDR2 FYNNEI. The V segment lost 6 bases and the J segment 6 bases; nucleotides outside the gene matches: 12. The CDR3 consists of 16 residues. CDR3 sequence (DNA): TGTGCCAGCAGGCCCTTTACGGGAGGGCCCGCCGGGGAGCTGTTTTTT. It translates to CASRPFTGGPAGELFF.

The chain links TRBV6-5 to TRBJ2-7; D possibly uses TRBD1 or TRBD2 (6 bases each). Germline V gene sequence: CDR1 MNHEY, CDR2 SVGAGI. Trimming stripped 7 bases from V and 7 bases from J, with 23 bases between. CDR3 length: 15 residues. CDR3 nucleotide sequence: TGTGCCAGCACCCCTCGGGGGACAAGTGCGAGTGAGCAGTACTTC. This codes for CASTPRGTSASEQYF.

The chain recombines TRBV7-9 with TRBJ2-7; TRBD2 matches at 13 bases. The CDR3 runs 17 residues. V lost 5 bases and J lost 3; bases outside the gene matches: 10. Germline lookup yields CDR1 SEHNR and CDR2 FQNEAQ (reference sequence). The CDR3 nucleotides read TGTGCCAGCAGCCAGCCACTAGCGGGAGGGCCGGACTACGAGCAGTACTTC. As protein: CASSQPLAGGPDYEQYF.

This clone was observed a handful of times. Other DNA sequences of this sample code for an identical CDR3. The chain has TRBV12-3 or TRBV12-4 and TRBJ2-2; the D is unclear. The CDR3 is made up of 13 amino acids. Trimming cost V 3 bases and J 1 base, with 3 bases left between them. CDR3 DNA sequence: TGTGCCAGCAGTTTTGGGAACACCGGGGAGCTGTTTTTT. This sequence encodes CASSFGNTGELFF.

The chain has TRBV19 and TRBJ1-1; 8 bases are shared with TRBD1. V was pared by 6 bases and J by 0 bases, with 9 bases of the junction left unmatched. The germline V gene encodes CDR1 LNHDA and CDR2 SQIVND (reference sequence). CDR3 length: 16 residues. The CDR3, as DNA: TGTGCCAGTAGCCCTGACAGGGGTTGGGTGAACACTGAAGCTTTCTTT. It specifies CASSPDRGWVNTEAFF. The full variable domain, its missing parts supplied by reference TRBV19 and TRBJ1-1, is DGGITQSPKYLFRKEGQNVTLSCEQNLNHDAMYWYRQDPGQGLRLIYYSQIVNDFQKGDIAEGYSVSREKKESFPLTVTSAQKNPTAFYLCASSPDRGWVNTEAFFGQGTRLTVV.

J is TRBJ1-4 and V is TRBV18; D gene unclear. This CDR3 contains 15 residues. The germline CDR1 and CDR2 sequences are KGHSH and LQKENI. The germline V and J ends were trimmed by 4 bases and 6 bases, with 15 bases remaining between them. The CDR3 DNA reads TGTGCCAGCTCACTGAAAGGCTACCCGGATGAAAAACTGTTTTTT. This translates into CASSLKGYPDEKLFF.

In regard to this clone: The same CDR3 arises from other DNA sequences in this sample as well. V usage is TRBV5-1 and J usage is TRBJ1-2, with 7 nucleotides matching TRBD1. Germline lookup yields CDR1 SGHRS and CDR2 YFSETQ. The CDR3 is made up of 14 amino acids. Losses at the gene ends were 0 bases for V and 5 bases for J; bases not matched to a gene: 4. The DNA for the CDR3 is TGCGCCAGCAGCTTGGGACAGGGAGCGTATGGCTACACCTTC. It specifies CASSLGQGAYGYTF.

This CDR3 reads CASSRLAGAGANVLTF. In DNA form, the CDR3 reads TGTGCCAGCAGCCGACTAGCGGGAGCTGGGGCCAACGTCCTGACTTTC. The chain employs TRBV6-4 and TRBJ2-6; 12 positions match TRBD2. With 6 bases clipped from V and 2 bases from J, the junction kept 2 bases outside the gene matches. Per germline, CDR1 MRHNA and CDR2 SNTAGT. The CDR3 runs to 16 residues.

This rearrangement joins TRBV25-1 to TRBJ2-1; the D gene is possibly TRBD1 (6 bases). The CDR3 has 18 residues. The germline V gene has CDR1 MGHDK and CDR2 SYGVNS. V was trimmed by 1 base and J by 0 bases, leaving 16 bases between them. CDR3 sequence (DNA): TGTGCCAGCAGTGAATTGGGGAAAGACAGGAGCTCCTACAATGAGCAGTTCTTC. Translation: CASSELGKDRSSYNEQFF.

This clone was seen once. This rearrangement joins TRBV11-3 to TRBJ1-2; D is unresolved. The ends were cut back, 5 bases at V and 0 bases at J, with 7 bases in the middle. Per germline, CDR1 SGHNT and CDR2 YENEEA. CDR3 size: 13 residues. As DNA, the CDR3 is TGTGCCAGCAGCCAAGAGGCTAACTATGGCTACACCTTC. This encodes CASSQEANYGYTF.

This clone occurred a few times. This sequence joins TRBV6-2 or TRBV6-3 and TRBJ1-1, with D perhaps TRBD1 (5 bases). This CDR3 region has 15 residues. V was shortened by 5 bases and J by 5 bases, with 18 bases between the two germline ends. Germline V gene sequence: CDR1 MNHEY, CDR2 SVGEGT. The CDR3 bases are TGTGCCAGCAGTGGGACGGGTCTCGGGTGGACTGAAGCTTTCTTT. Its translation: CASSGTGLGWTEAFF.

The sample holds one count of this clone. The rearrangement links TRBV18 to TRBJ2-5, with TRBD2 matching over 7 bases. V shed 6 bases, J shed 1 base, and the junction held 8 bases outside the gene matches. This CDR3 comprises 15 residues. Germline V CDR1 and CDR2: KGHSH, LQKENI. CDR3 DNA: TGTGCCAGCTCGCGGGGGACGGCCCCCCAAGAGACCCAGTACTTC. This translates into CASSRGTAPQETQYF.

The genes are TRBV7-8 and TRBJ2-3, with TRBD1 as a possible D gene (7 bases). Germline CDR1 and CDR2: SGHVS and FQNEAQ. V shed 4 bases and J shed 3 bases, with 8 bases lying between them. The CDR3 sequence is 13 residues long. For the CDR3, the DNA is TGTGCCAGCAGCTCAGGGGGGACAGATACGCAGTATTTT. It is translated as CASSSGGTDTQYF.

The genes are TRBV7-2 and TRBJ1-2; D remains unclear. This CDR3 is built from 13 residues. Trimming stripped 3 bases from V and 0 bases from J, with 5 bases between. Germline-derived CDR1 and CDR2 are SGHTA and FQGNSA. The CDR3 loop reads CASSFLSNYGYTF. DNA for the CDR3: TGTGCCAGCAGCTTTTTATCTAACTATGGCTACACCTTC.

The rearrangement links TRBV5-1 to TRBJ2-5; 8 bases match TRBD1. CDR1 is SGHRS and CDR2 is YFSETQ in the germline V gene. The CDR3 runs to 16 residues. J was trimmed by 4 bases and V by 0 bases; bases with no gene match: 8. The CDR3, as DNA: TGCGCCAGCAGCTTGGGCGACAGGGGTTGGGGAGAGACCCAGTACTTC. This encodes CASSLGDRGWGETQYF.

This clone was seen a single time. The rearrangement joins TRBV21-1 to TRBJ1-6; TRBD1 is taken as the D call from the table, unchecked against the DNA. TRBV21-1 is an annotated pseudogene. CDR3 length: 16 amino acids. CDR3 in DNA: TGTGCCAGCAGCTCAAACGACAGGGAGTGGAATTCACCCCTCCACTTT. Its protein is CASSSNDREWNSPLHF.

This chain uses TRBV5-1 with TRBJ2-7; TRBD2 agrees at 10 bases. V shed 4 bases and J 1 base; nucleotides not matched to a gene: 8. CDR3 size: 16 residues. CDR1 is SGHRS, CDR2 YFSETQ, per germline. The CDR3 DNA follows: TGCGCCAGCAGCAGGCCCGGGACTAGCGCTTCCTACGAGCAGTACTTC. Its translation: CASSRPGTSASYEQYF.

A single count supports this clone. The gene calls are TRBV3-1 (or the pseudogene TRBV3-2) and TRBJ1-3, with unresolved D. Germline V gene lookup returns CDR1 LGHDT and CDR2 YNNKEL (reference sequence). Trimming removed 4 bases from V and 0 bases from J, with 7 bases in between. This CDR3 contains 14 residues. The DNA for the CDR3 is TGTGCCAGCAGCCTAGAGGGCTCTGGAAACACCATATATTTT. Translating it yields CASSLEGSGNTIYF.

A single count supports this clone. The V and J genes are TRBV12-3 or TRBV12-4 and TRBJ2-7; a weak D match, TRBD2 (5 bases). The CDR3 sequence is 11 residues long. V was cut by 5 bases and J by 6 bases, with 8 bases left in between. This chain's CDR3 is CASSRGGEQYF. As DNA, the CDR3 is TGTGCCAGCAGTCGGGGTGGCGAGCAGTACTTC.

The chain couples TRBV3-1 (or the pseudogene TRBV3-2) to TRBJ2-7, with 8 bases identical to TRBD1. The CDR3 has 17 amino acids. Trimming cost V 3 bases and J 6 bases; bases outside gene matches: 16. Looked up from germline, CDR1 is LGHDT and CDR2 is YNNKEL (reference sequence). CDR3: CASSHDRSGGSTCEQYF. The CDR3 bases are TGTGCCAGCAGCCACGATCGATCAGGGGGCTCTACGTGCGAGCAGTACTTC.

The rearrangement links TRBV28 to TRBJ2-7; D uncertain. The CDR3 contains 13 residues. Germline V lookup: CDR1 MDHEN, CDR2 SYDVKM. V lost 6 bases and J 2 bases, leaving 11 bases between the germline ends. The CDR3 loop reads CASRSLSTYEQYF. Here the CDR3 DNA reads TGTGCCAGCAGGAGCCTGTCGACCTACGAGCAGTACTTC.

The chain couples TRBV30 to TRBJ1-4; no clear D. Trimming pared 0 bases from V and 3 bases from J, leaving 11 bases between. The CDR3 is 15 residues long. CDR1 and CDR2 (germline): GTSNPN, SVGIG (reference sequence). This chain's CDR3 is CAWSVTRQSNEKLFF. The CDR3 DNA is TGTGCCTGGAGTGTAACGCGTCAGTCTAATGAAAAACTGTTTTTT.